This TCR beta chain was sequenced during a study of CD8 T cells in ankylosing spondylitis. Findings of the study overall: Significantly higher representation of disease-linked clones was reported for matched ankylosing spondylitis synovial fluid. There was a TCR beta motif, made of 7 to 9 highly homologous variants, that appeared characteristic of ankylosing spondylitis blood. Disease-linked clones had a CD8+ phenotype and relatively low frequency in peripheral blood.

Using quantitative 5'-RACE with molecular barcodes, the authors made TCR beta libraries. A single record per CDR3 protein comes from TCRdb applying MiXCR to the 5' RACE reads. This table has fewer than 25,000 distinct CDR3 sequences, over 10% appearing once. CDR3 length: 15 residues. From germline, CDR1 is DFQATT and CDR2 SNEGSKA (reference sequence). Comment on this clonotype: Its specificity is not known. One end of the junction is discordant with germline, which a read error may explain.

The TCR sequence derives from a male donor with ankylosing spondylitis or in good health (not recorded which). Sequenced input: blood. The rearrangement joins TRBV20-1 to TRBJ2-1; TRBD2 matches 14 bases. The CDR3 sequence: CSARDQTSGRAFPSW. The CDR3 DNA reads as TGCAGTGCTAGAGATCAGACTAGCGGGAGGGCCTTTCCTTCATGG.